This entry lists 31 T cell receptor beta chains sequenced from one sample in a study of control samples from healthy donors and cancer patients. Profiled with immunoSEQ multiplex PCR; TCRdb holds only in-frame clones, not every one. This sample has around 120,000 clones; more than 85% occur once, and the top ten carry more than 2%. Sample: blood. The source is a man aged 25-40 years in good health.

The chain combines TRBV6-4 with TRBJ1-1; the D is unclear. Germline V CDR1 and CDR2: MRHNA, SNTAGT. The V end lost 2 bases, the J end lost 0 bases, and 4 bases lay between the germline ends. CDR3 length: 13 amino acids. The CDR3: CASSDDMNTEAFF. CDR3 DNA sequence: TGTGCCAGCAGTGACGATATGAACACTGAAGCTTTCTTT.

The chain uses TRBV12-5 and TRBJ2-3, with D possibly TRBD2 on 7 matching bases. Germline V gene data show CDR1 as LGHNT and CDR2 as FRNRAP. The V and J ends lost 6 bases and 4 bases respectively, with 17 bases between them. The CDR3 runs 15 residues. CDR3 loop: CASGPGGVYSDTQYF. The DNA for the CDR3 is TGTGCTAGTGGGCCGGGGGGCGTTTATTCAGATACGCAGTATTTT.

This sequence joins TRBV6-5 and TRBJ2-7, with D hard to call. The CDR3 has 11 amino acids. Germline V gene data show CDR1 as MNHEY and CDR2 as SVGAGI. Trimming pared 8 bases from V and 0 bases from J, leaving 5 bases between. The CDR3 coding sequence is TGTGCCAGCTTGTCCTCCTACGAGCAGTACTTC. The encoded protein is CASLSSYEQYF.

The V call is TRBV4-1, the J call TRBJ1-1; 12 bases map to TRBD1. V shed 5 bases and J 5 bases; nucleotides not matched to a gene: 18. CDR1 and CDR2 from the germline V gene are MGHRA and YSYEKL. The CDR3 is 19 amino acids. CDR3 in DNA: TGCGCCAGCAGCGGTCCCACGGGGACAGGGGGCGTTCTTGGGACTGAAGCTTTCTTT. The encoded protein is CASSGPTGTGGVLGTEAFF.

The genes are TRBV9 and TRBJ1-1; D not certain. The CDR3 runs to 13 residues. V was shortened by 0 bases and J by 5 bases, with 8 bases between the two germline ends. Germline V gene lookup returns CDR1 SGDLS and CDR2 YYNGEE. The CDR3 is CASSVVRVTEAFF. The CDR3 DNA reads as TGTGCCAGCAGCGTAGTGAGGGTTACTGAAGCTTTCTTT.

The chain recombines TRBV10-3 with TRBJ2-2; possibly TRBD1 or TRBD2 for D (5 bases each). Trimming left V 10 bases short and J 0 bases short, with 12 bases between. CDR3 size: 14 residues. CDR1 is ENHRY and CDR2 is SYGVKD in the germline V gene. The CDR3 DNA sequence: TGTGCCACCAAGCTGGGGGCGAACACCGGGGAGCTGTTTTTT. Translation gives CATKLGANTGELFF.

The V gene is TRBV5-6, the J gene TRBJ2-7; TRBD1 matches 9 bases. CDR3 length: 15 amino acids. V lost 3 bases and J lost 3; bases outside the gene matches: 7. The germline gives CDR1 SGHDT, CDR2 YYEEEE. As DNA, the CDR3 is TGTGCCAGCAGCTCTCCGGGACAGGGTAACTACGAGCAGTACGTC. Protein sequence: CASSSPGQGNYEQYV.

As concerns this clone: This sample also contains other DNA sequences that code for the same CDR3. The CDR3 region has the DNA TGTGCCAGCAGTCGGAACACTGAAGCTTTCTTT. Encoded protein: CASSRNTEAFF. The chain uses TRBV25-1 and TRBJ1-1; D uncertain. The CDR3 covers 11 residues. V lost 5 bases and J 1 base, leaving 2 bases between the germline ends. Germline CDR1 MGHDK, CDR2 SYGVNS.

In this sample, this clone turned up a few times. J is TRBJ1-4 and V is TRBV2; D is possibly TRBD1 (5 bases). CDR1 is SNHLY, CDR2 FYNNEI, per germline. This CDR3 contains 11 residues. V gave up 4 bases and J gave up 12 bases, with 9 bases separating them. This CDR3 is CASSGQQELFF. CDR3 sequence (DNA): TGTGCCAGCAGTGGACAGCAGGAACTGTTTTTT.

The rearrangement joins TRBV3-1 (or the pseudogene TRBV3-2) to TRBJ2-2; no clear D. The CDR3 consists of 18 residues. V was cut by 1 base and J by 5 bases, with 20 bases left in between. Germline CDR1 LGHDT, CDR2 YNNKEL (reference sequence). This CDR3 reads CASSQAPVVRYGTGELFF. DNA for the CDR3: TGTGCCAGCAGCCAAGCCCCAGTGGTTCGTTATGGGACCGGGGAGCTGTTTTTT.

The chain couples TRBV14 to TRBJ1-6; no firm D call. The CDR3 runs 15 residues. With 1 base removed from V and 9 bases from J, the gap between germline ends came to 13 bases. Germline loops: CDR1 SGHDN, CDR2 FVKESK. CDR3 loop: CASSQAAGISSPLHF. CDR3 nucleotides: TGTGCCAGCAGCCAAGCGGCGGGTATTAGTTCACCCCTCCACTTT.

The chain carries TRBV5-6 and TRBJ1-1, with D hard to call. The CDR3 covers 12 residues. CDR1 is SGHDT and CDR2 is YYEEEE in the germline V gene. Trimming pared 5 bases from V and 1 base from J, leaving 6 bases between. Here the CDR3 DNA reads TGTGCCAGCAGGGTAGGGAACACTGAAGCTTTCTTT. Its translation is CASRVGNTEAFF.

The V call is TRBV2, the J call TRBJ2-3; D is unclear. Per germline, CDR1 SNHLY and CDR2 FYNNEI. V gave up 0 bases and J gave up 3 bases, with 4 bases separating them. The CDR3 is 13 residues long. The CDR3 here is CASSEARTDTQYF. CDR3 in DNA: TGTGCCAGCAGTGAAGCGAGGACAGATACGCAGTATTTT.

The CDR3 is CASSRTGVIGNTIYF. Here the CDR3 DNA reads TGTGCCAGCAGTAGAACAGGGGTTATTGGAAACACCATATATTTT. This rearrangement joins TRBV2 to TRBJ1-3; TRBD1 agrees at 7 bases. Germline values: CDR1 SNHLY, CDR2 FYNNEI. There are 15 residues in the CDR3. The ends lost 5 bases at V and 3 bases at J; junction bases unmatched: 7.

The genes are TRBV28 and TRBJ1-2, with unresolved D. V gave up 10 bases and J gave up 8 bases, with 17 bases separating them. Germline CDR1 reads MDHEN; CDR2 reads SYDVKM. This CDR3 spans 12 amino acids. CDR3 sequence reads: CATSREGFGYTF. The DNA of the CDR3 is TGTGCCACGTCCCGGGAGGGTTTCGGCTACACCTTC.

The V gene is TRBV6-5, the J gene TRBJ1-2; 9 bases fit TRBD1. Germline values: CDR1 MNHEY, CDR2 SVGAGI. The CDR3 is 16 amino acids. Losses at the gene ends were 2 bases for V and 2 bases for J; bases not matched to a gene: 6. The CDR3 is CASSYRTGVRNYGYTF. Here the CDR3 DNA reads TGTGCCAGCAGTTACCGGACAGGGGTGCGGAACTATGGCTACACCTTC.

This chain connects TRBV19 to TRBJ1-1; TRBD1 agrees at 7 bases. V was clipped by 7 bases and J by 3 bases; unmatched bases: 8. Germline-derived CDR1 and CDR2 are LNHDA and SQIVND (reference sequence). This CDR3 has 14 residues. The CDR3 loop is CASTAIDRDTEAFF. The CDR3 coding sequence is TGTGCCAGTACCGCTATCGACAGGGACACTGAAGCTTTCTTT.

CDR3 amino acids: CASSPSGGPGHTAFF. In DNA, the CDR3 is TGCGCCAGCAGCCCGTCAGGGGGGCCGGGACACACTGCTTTCTTT. The rearrangement uses TRBV5-1 and TRBJ1-1; 7 bases fit TRBD1. The ends lost 4 bases at V and 11 bases at J; junction bases unmatched: 17. CDR3 size: 15 residues. Germline V CDR1 and CDR2: SGHRS, YFSETQ.

This chain connects TRBV11-2 to TRBJ2-5; TRBD1 matches 8 bases. The V gene end was trimmed by 5 bases and the J gene end by 4 bases; junction bases not matched to a gene: 12. The CDR3 runs 16 residues. The germline gives CDR1 SGHAT, CDR2 FQNNGV. The CDR3 spells CASSARTGTRRETQYF. The CDR3 region has the DNA TGTGCCAGCAGCGCCCGGACAGGGACGAGGCGAGAGACCCAGTACTTC.

The chain combines TRBV9 with TRBJ2-3; 9 bases align to TRBD2. The V and J ends lost 0 bases and 1 base, in that order; junction bases with no gene match: 3. CDR3 size: 16 residues. From germline, CDR1 is SGDLS and CDR2 YYNGEE. CDR3 DNA sequence: TGTGCCAGCAGCGTAGGAACTAGCGGGCGCACAGATACGCAGTATTTT. Translating it yields CASSVGTSGRTDTQYF.

This clone showed up just a few times. The rearrangement links TRBV6-2 or TRBV6-3 to TRBJ1-1, with D unresolved. This CDR3 has 14 amino acids. V was shortened by 0 bases and J by 4 bases, with 9 bases between the two germline ends. From germline, CDR1 is MNHEY and CDR2 SVGEGT. The CDR3 sequence is CASSYSVIRTEAFF. CDR3 DNA: TGTGCCAGCAGTTACTCGGTCATCCGCACTGAAGCTTTCTTT.

V is TRBV6-5 and J is TRBJ2-3; D remains ambiguous. The CDR3 is made up of 16 amino acids. The V end was cut by 4 bases, the J end by 2 bases, with 16 bases between. Germline-derived CDR1 and CDR2 are MNHEY and SVGAGI. The CDR3 DNA follows: TGTGCCAGCAGTTTTTCCGGAGCCTACTTCACAGATACGCAGTATTTT. It specifies CASSFSGAYFTDTQYF.

The chain recombines TRBV2 with TRBJ1-5; a possible D gene is TRBD1 (6 bases). CDR3 length: 15 residues. Germline V lookup: CDR1 SNHLY, CDR2 FYNNEI. The V end lost 2 bases, the J end lost 3 bases, and 11 bases lay between the germline ends. The DNA for the CDR3 is TGTGCCAGCAGTGAACGGTACAGGGACAATCAGCCCCAGCATTTT. It is translated as CASSERYRDNQPQHF.

This clone was found once. J is TRBJ2-7 and V is TRBV4-2; 8 nucleotides match TRBD2. The CDR3 sequence is 16 residues long. The germline gives CDR1 LGHNA, CDR2 YNFKEQ. Trimming cost V 0 bases and J 4 bases; bases outside gene matches: 8. CDR3 sequence: CASSQDCRGGKYEQYV. In nucleotides, the CDR3 is TGTGCCAGCAGCCAAGACTGTCGGGGGGGTAAGTACGAGCAGTACGTC.

This clone appeared a single time. The chain couples TRBV10-3 to TRBJ1-1, with D possibly matching TRBD1 (6 bases). With 4 bases removed from V and 2 bases from J, the gap between germline ends came to 11 bases. Germline-derived CDR1 and CDR2 are ENHRY and SYGVKD. CDR3 length: 14 residues. The DNA of the CDR3 is TGTGCCATCAGTGGAGGGGGTGTAAACACTGAAGCTTTCTTT. Its protein is CAISGGGVNTEAFF.

This rearrangement joins TRBV6-5 to TRBJ1-1, with D possibly being TRBD1 (6 bases). The germline V gene encodes CDR1 MNHEY and CDR2 SVGAGI. V was pared by 5 bases and J by 1 base, with 11 bases between. The CDR3 sequence is 14 residues long. Here the CDR3 reads CASSMDSPNTEAFF. The CDR3 nucleotides read TGTGCCAGCAGTATGGACAGCCCGAACACTGAAGCTTTCTTT.

The chain couples TRBV20-1 to TRBJ1-4; 7 nucleotides line up with TRBD1. The CDR3 has 14 amino acids. The germline gives CDR1 DFQATT, CDR2 SNEGSKA (reference sequence). Unmatched junction bases numbered 2, after V lost 3 bases and J lost 1 base. The CDR3 region is CSASSGGTNEKLFF. The CDR3 DNA reads TGCAGTGCTAGTTCAGGGGGAACTAATGAAAAACTGTTTTTT.

The rearrangement uses TRBV19 and TRBJ1-1; D not certain. Trimming stripped 7 bases from V and 3 bases from J, with 21 bases between. The CDR3 length is 16 residues. Germline values: CDR1 LNHDA, CDR2 SQIVND (reference sequence). The CDR3 loop is CASNSFSGNGDTEAFF. In DNA form, the CDR3 reads TGTGCCAGTAATTCCTTCTCGGGGAACGGCGACACTGAAGCTTTCTTT.

This clone was detected only once. The rearrangement joins TRBV21-1 to TRBJ1-5; the table's D call, TRBD1, was not checked against the DNA. TRBV21-1 is termed a pseudogene. The CDR3 loop spans 16 amino acids. The CDR3 region is CASSKGPDRPNQPQHF. DNA for the CDR3: TGTGCCAGCAGCAAAGGCCCGGACAGGCCCAATCAGCCCCAGCATTTT.

This chain links TRBV27 with TRBJ1-5; the D is unclear. The CDR3 loop spans 13 amino acids. From germline, CDR1 is MNHEY and CDR2 SMNVEV (reference sequence). Deletions cut 4 bases from V and 3 bases from J, with 7 bases between. This CDR3 reads CASSSQANQPQHF. The CDR3 DNA is TGTGCCAGCAGTTCCCAAGCCAATCAGCCCCAGCATTTT.

The chain joins TRBV7-7 to TRBJ2-5; D possibly matches TRBD1 or TRBD2 (5 bases each). Trimming removed 2 bases from V and 1 base from J, with 11 bases in between. This CDR3 region has 15 residues. CDR1 is SSHAT and CDR2 is FNYEAQ in the germline V gene (reference sequence). The CDR3, as DNA: TGTGCCAGCAGCTTACGGACCGGGACCCAAGAGACCCAGTACTTC. Translation gives CASSLRTGTQETQYF.